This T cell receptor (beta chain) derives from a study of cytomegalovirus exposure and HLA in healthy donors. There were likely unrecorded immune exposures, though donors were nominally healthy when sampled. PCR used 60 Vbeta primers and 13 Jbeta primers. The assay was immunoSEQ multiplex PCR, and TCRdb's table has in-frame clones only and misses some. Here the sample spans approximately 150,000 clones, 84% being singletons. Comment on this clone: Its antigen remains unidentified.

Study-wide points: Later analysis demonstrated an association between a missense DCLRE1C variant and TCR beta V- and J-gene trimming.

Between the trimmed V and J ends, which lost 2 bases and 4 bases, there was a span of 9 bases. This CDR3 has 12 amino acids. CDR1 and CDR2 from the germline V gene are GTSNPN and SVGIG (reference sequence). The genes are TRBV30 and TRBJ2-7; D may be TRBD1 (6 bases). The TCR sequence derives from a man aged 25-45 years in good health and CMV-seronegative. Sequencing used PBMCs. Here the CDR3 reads CAWSTGWYEQYF. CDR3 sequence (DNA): TGTGCCTGGAGTACAGGGTGGTACGAGCAGTACTTC.